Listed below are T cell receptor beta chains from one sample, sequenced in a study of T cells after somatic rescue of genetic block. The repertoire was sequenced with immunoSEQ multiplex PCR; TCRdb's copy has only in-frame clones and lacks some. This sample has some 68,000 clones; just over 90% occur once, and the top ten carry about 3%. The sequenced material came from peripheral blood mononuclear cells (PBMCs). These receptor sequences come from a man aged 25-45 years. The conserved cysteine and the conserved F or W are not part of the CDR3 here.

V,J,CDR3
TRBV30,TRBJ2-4,AWSVGSTGTLAKNIQY
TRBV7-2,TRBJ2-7,ASSGDRASYEQY
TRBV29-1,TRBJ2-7,SVIGPSSYEQY
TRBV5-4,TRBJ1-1,ASSLASVPYTEAF
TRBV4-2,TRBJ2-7,ASSQESGPAYEQY
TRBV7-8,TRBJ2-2,ASSLVGVGGPNTGELF
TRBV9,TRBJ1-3,ASSEPRDTIY
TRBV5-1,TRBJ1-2,ASSLGQLNYGYT
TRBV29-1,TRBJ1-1,SVSKNGEAF
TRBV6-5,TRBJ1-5,ASSYSRKGQPQH
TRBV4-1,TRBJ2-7,ASSQGDRGQVGGYEQY
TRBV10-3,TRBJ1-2,AISLTGGNYGYT
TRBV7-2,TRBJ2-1,ASSLQGYEQF
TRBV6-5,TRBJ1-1,ASSPYGQVEAF
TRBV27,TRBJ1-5,ASAHTRTSPLPQH
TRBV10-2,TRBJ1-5,ASSEGPWTVYSNQPQH
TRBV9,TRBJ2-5,ASSVTVGGTQY
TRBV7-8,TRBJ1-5,ASSLATANQPQH
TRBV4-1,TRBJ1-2,ASSQSRRAGYT
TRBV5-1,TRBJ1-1,ASSDFTGDSEAF
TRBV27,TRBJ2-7,ATQLRGDSYEQY
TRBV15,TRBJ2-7,ATSGTKSSYEQY
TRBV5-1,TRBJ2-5,ASSTGTNFNQETQY
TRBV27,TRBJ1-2,ASTQLRPPYGYT
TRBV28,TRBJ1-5,ASSTSGTGFQPQH
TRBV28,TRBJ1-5,ASTSRQGRSPSNQPQH
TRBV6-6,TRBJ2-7,ASSYDRGSSYEQY
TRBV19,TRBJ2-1,ASSPGLAGLNEQF
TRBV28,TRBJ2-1,ASSFGSNEQF
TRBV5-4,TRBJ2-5,ASSLGEETQY
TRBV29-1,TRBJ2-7,SVAGTVPFEQY
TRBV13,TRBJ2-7,ASSPPSRSYEQY